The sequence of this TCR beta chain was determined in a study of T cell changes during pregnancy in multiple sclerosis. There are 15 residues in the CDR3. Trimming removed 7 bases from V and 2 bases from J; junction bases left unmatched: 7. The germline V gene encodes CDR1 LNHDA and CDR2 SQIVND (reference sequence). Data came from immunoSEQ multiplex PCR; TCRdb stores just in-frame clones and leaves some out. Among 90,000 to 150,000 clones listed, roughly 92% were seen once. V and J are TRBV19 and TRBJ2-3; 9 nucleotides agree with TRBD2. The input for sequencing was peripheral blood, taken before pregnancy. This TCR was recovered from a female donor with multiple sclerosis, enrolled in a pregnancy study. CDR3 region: CASIPTSGPTDTQYF. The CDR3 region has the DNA TGTGCCAGTATCCCAACTAGCGGGCCCACAGATACGCAGTATTTT.